One and the same sample provided the 2 T cell receptor beta chains below, sequenced in a study of identical twins. TCRdb itself ran the 5' RACE reads through MiXCR, one entry per CDR3 protein. This sample yields about 450,000 distinct CDR3 sequences, of which less than 20% are seen a single time; around 12% belongs to the top ten. Material for sequencing was naive T cells sorted from blood. The origin of the receptors is a man aged 45 to 65 in good health.

This clonotype was detected many times. The CDR3 loop reads CASRPSSTSRETQYF. The CDR3 nucleotides are TGTGCCAGCAGGCCAAGTTCCACTAGCAGGGAGACCCAGTACTTC. The V and J genes are TRBV28 and TRBJ2-5, with D perhaps TRBD2 (6 bases). This CDR3 has 15 amino acids. The germline V gene encodes CDR1 MDHEN and CDR2 SYDVKM. Trimming pared 6 bases from V and 5 bases from J, leaving 19 bases between. Together with reference TRBV28 and TRBJ2-5, the CDR3 gives the full variable domain: DVKVTQSSRYLVKRTGEKVFLECVQDMDHENMFWYRQDPGLGLRLIYFSYDVKMKEKGDIPEGYSVSREKKERFSLILESASTNQTSMYLCASRPSSTSRETQYFGPGTRLLVL.

This chain joins TRBV6-5 and TRBJ1-4; 7 bases map to TRBD1. The CDR3 is 16 amino acids. Unmatched junction bases numbered 6, after V lost 2 bases and J lost 3 bases. CDR1 and CDR2 from the germline V gene are MNHEY and SVGAGI. The CDR3 protein is CASSYQNRGANEKLFF. CDR3 coding DNA: TGTGCCAGCAGTTACCAAAACAGGGGTGCTAATGAAAAACTGTTTTTT.